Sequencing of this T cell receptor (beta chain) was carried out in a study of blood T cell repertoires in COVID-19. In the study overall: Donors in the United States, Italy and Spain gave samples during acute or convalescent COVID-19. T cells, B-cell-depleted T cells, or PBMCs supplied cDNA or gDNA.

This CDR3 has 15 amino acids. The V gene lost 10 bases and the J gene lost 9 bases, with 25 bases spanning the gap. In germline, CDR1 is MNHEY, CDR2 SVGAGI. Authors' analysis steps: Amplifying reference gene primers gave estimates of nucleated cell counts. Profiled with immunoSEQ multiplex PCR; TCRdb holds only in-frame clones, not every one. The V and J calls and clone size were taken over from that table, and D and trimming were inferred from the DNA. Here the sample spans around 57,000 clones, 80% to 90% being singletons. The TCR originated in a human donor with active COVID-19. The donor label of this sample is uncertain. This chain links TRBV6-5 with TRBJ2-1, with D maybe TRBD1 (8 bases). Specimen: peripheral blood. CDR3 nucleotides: TGTGCCACCAAAGACAGGGGAGGCCCGGGAGGTGAGCAGTTCTTC. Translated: CATKDRGGPGGEQFF.